This T cell receptor beta chain was obtained from a study of shared clonotypes between healthy human individuals (dated by TCRdb to 2020 to 2021). Broadly, across the study: The cohort included three men and a couple of women between 18 and 49 years of age. For each donor, CD4 naive and CD4 memory were each given three plates, CD8 naive was given two plates, and CD8 memory was given one plate. To increase sequencing depth and limit assay-specific biases, different laboratories used diverse techniques to prepare libraries and sequence TCR repertoires. Per donor, leukapheresis produced somewhere between about 0.94 and 9 billion PBMCs. The study deeply sequenced blood TCR repertoires of five healthy adults to estimate repertoire size and the extent of clonotype sharing between individuals. General findings and caveats noted by the study authors: Naive subsets generally had larger estimated clonotype richness than memory subsets did. Even with the large sequencing depth, rarefaction of the sorted-subset datasets indicated that sequencing was incomplete. Sampling was limited to blood, and TCR repertoires in tissue likely differ from TCR repertoires in blood. Approximately 5% of naive CD4, 3.5% of naive CD8, 2.3% of memory CD4, and about 0.4% of memory CD8 clonotypes were shared across a few donors. Pairwise subsampling indicated that sequencing depth was expected to affect the degree of clonotype sharing among donors. Because the study included a small number of donors, the genetic and exposure-history diversity represented was limited. Compared with non-shared clonotypes, clonotypes shared by all four sorted-subset donors had higher generation probabilities.

Taken from the germline V gene, the CDR1 and CDR2 loops are SGHAT and FQNNGV. Ends trimmed: V by 4 bases, J by 3 bases; bases unmatched to a gene: 3. The CDR3 spans 13 residues, from the cysteine through the phenylalanine. Only the CDR3 portion is preserved as DNA: 39 bases, with reading frame beginning at the first base. To note about this clone: Its cognate antigen has yet to be identified. Per-base quality was not reported, and no clone a single base away is much larger than it. The sample contains more than one DNA sequence encoding this CDR3.

TCR CDR3 regions were amplified from genomic DNA by multiplex PCR using the deep immunoSEQ assay. Extracted genomic DNA from each cell subset was spread evenly across all wells of several immunoSEQ 96-well plates, with each plate serving as a replicate. For sorted subsets, each replicate PCR was loaded with about 200 ng genomic DNA, equivalent to approximately 27,000 T cell genomes. Purified libraries were measured with a Qubit 3.0 fluorometer, size-checked on a Bioanalyzer 2100, and measured again with the KAPA Library Quantification kit. Every immunoSEQ 96-well plate was sequenced on a separate single-read 150-cycle Illumina NextSeq 550 flow cell. Under the source paper's analysis protocol: Because only junctional sequences without quality scores were contained in the immunoSEQ output, filtering matching that applied to full-length reads could not be performed. To assign V/J genes and CDR3, sequences were annotated against IMGT germline references using PyIR, a Python wrapper for IgBLAST v1.9. Any read was removed if the V/J assignment was weak (E-value above 1e-6), the CDR3 was missing, or the read contained stop codons, out-of-frame junctions, or ambiguous translated residues. A V3J clonotype was defined by an identical inferred V gene, J gene, and CDR3 amino acid sequence. Percentage overlap between repertoires was calculated by dividing the number of shared unique clonotypes by the size of the smaller repertoire. Richness of each repertoire was evaluated using RTK rarefaction, the Chao1 estimator, and Recon v2.1 estimates of unobserved clonotypes. Generation probabilities were computed with OLGA for all TCRbeta clonotypes obtained by the gDNA method from a few donors. TCRdb retrieved this table from immuneACCESS and kept in-frame rearrangements only. Not all clones are present; in checked studies, unresolved V genes account for under half, and no reason is known for the remainder. V and J calls and clone size are copied from that table; D and trimming were computed from the DNA. In this sample the table shows 760,000 or so clones, about 96% of which occur a single time. The top ten constitute roughly 0.23% of the sample.

CD8 naive samples consisted of CD45RO-negative cells that were positively selected for CCR7, yielding a CD45RA+CCR7+ population without TemRA cells. Donors were healthy HIV-negative adults with no recently reported acute infections or vaccinations. Every donor was a Caucasian adult residing in Nashville, Tennessee, USA. After blood collection by leukapheresis, PBMCs were isolated using Ficoll-Histopaque density gradient centrifugation and then cryopreserved in the vapor phase of liquid nitrogen. Analytical flow cytometry was used to check the purity and quantity of every magnetically sorted T cell population. From each sorted fraction, genomic DNA was isolated and quantified by UV absorbance on a Nanodrop 2000c.

Material for sequencing was naive CD8+ T cells sorted from blood. The cell subset or site label for this specimen denotes: CD45RA+CCR7+. The rearrangement joined TRBV11-2 to TRBJ2-7; 7 central bases correspond to TRBD1. This sequence was found in a man younger than 40 in good health. The DNA sequence is given as TGTGCCAGCAGCTCCAGGACAGGCTACGAGCAGTACTTC. Its protein reads: CASSSRTGYEQYF. This CDR3, with the reference TRBV11-2 and TRBJ2-7 proteins standing in past its ends, gives the full variable domain EAGVAQSPRYKIIEKRQSVAFWCNPISGHATLYWYQQILGQGPKLLIQFQNNGVVDDSQLPKDRFSAERLKGVDSTLKIQPAKLEDSAVYLCASSSRTGYEQYFGPGTRLTVT.